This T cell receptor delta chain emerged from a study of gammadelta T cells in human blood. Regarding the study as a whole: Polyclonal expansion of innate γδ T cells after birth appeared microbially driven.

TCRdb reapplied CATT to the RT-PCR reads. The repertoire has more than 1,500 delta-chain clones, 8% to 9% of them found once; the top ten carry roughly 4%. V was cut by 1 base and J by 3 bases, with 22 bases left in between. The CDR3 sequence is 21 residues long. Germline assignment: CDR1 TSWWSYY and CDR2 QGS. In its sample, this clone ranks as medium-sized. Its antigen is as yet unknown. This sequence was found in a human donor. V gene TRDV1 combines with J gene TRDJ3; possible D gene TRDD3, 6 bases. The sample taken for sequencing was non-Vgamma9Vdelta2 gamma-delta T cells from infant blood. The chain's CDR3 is CALGERKGDRKGFWDTRQMFF. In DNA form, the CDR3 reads TGTGCTCTTGGGGAACGGAAGGGGGACAGGAAGGGCTTCTGGGACACCCGACAGATGTTTTTC.